This T cell receptor beta chain is drawn from a study of early T cells in non-severe SARS-CoV-2 infection. Each CDR3 protein gets one entry after TCRdb re-called the 5' RACE reads with MiXCR. The sample contains around 99,000 distinct CDR3 sequences, over 8.5% of which appear only once. This CDR3 is built from 13 residues. Germline CDR1 DFQATT, CDR2 SNEGSKA (reference sequence). The trim removed 3 bases at V and 8 bases at J, leaving 6 bases unmatched. This sequence originates from an adult who was a healthcare worker with PCR-confirmed SARS-CoV-2 infection or an uninfected control (not recorded which). Input material: whole blood. V and J are TRBV20-1 and TRBJ2-1; 8 positions match TRBD2. CDR3 nucleotide sequence: TGCAGTGCTAGCGGGAGGGCCATCTATGAGCAGTTCTTC. Translating gives CSASGRAIYEQFF.